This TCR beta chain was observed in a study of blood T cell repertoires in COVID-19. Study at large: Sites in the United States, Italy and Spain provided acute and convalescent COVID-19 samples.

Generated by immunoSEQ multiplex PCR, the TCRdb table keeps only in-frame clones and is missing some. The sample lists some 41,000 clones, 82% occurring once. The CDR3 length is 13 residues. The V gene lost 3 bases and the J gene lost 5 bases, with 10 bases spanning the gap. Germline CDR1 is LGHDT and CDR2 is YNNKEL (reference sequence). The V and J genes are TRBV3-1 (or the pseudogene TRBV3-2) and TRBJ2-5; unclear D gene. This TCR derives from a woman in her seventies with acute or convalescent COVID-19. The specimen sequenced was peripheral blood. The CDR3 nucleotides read TGTGCCAGCAGCCACGTTAATGAGGAGACCCAGTACTTC. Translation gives CASSHVNEETQYF.